These T cell receptor beta chains were read from a single sample in a study of blood T cell repertoires in COVID-19. Profiled with immunoSEQ multiplex PCR; TCRdb holds only in-frame clones, not every one. The sample lists 300,000 or so clones; over 80% were seen once. Sample: peripheral blood. The receptor source for this set is a woman in her forties with acute or convalescent COVID-19. Each CDR3 is given with its conserved first and last residue. Fields, in order: V gene, CDR3 protein.

V: TRBV19
CDR3: CASSVGGGNQPQHF

V: TRBV15
CDR3: CATSKTRGALNEQFF

V: TRBV5-6
CDR3: CASSLDHSTDTQYF

V: TRBV6-2/TRBV6-3
CDR3: CASSYHQGLAGGPYQETQYF

V: TRBV12-3/TRBV12-4
CDR3: CASSYHTEAFF

V: TRBV29-1
CDR3: CSVDSANTGELFF

V: TRBV24-1
CDR3: CATSDLKGGQTNYGYTF

V: TRBV4-2
CDR3: CASSQDDSYSNQPQHF

V: TRBV10-2
CDR3: CASSEPTGVSTGELFF

V: TRBV29-1
CDR3: CSVSRGTGELFF

V: TRBV30
CDR3: CAWSVSGGADEQFF

V: TRBV24-1
CDR3: CATIPWSPKPTVMYGYTF

V: TRBV5-6
CDR3: CASSSPPGRGDEKLFF

V: TRBV2
CDR3: CASSQDRSELFF

V: TRBV7-3
CDR3: CASSLSPARGPGELFF

V: TRBV19
CDR3: CASSSGAGTGELFF

V: TRBV7-2
CDR3: CASSARTDTQYF

V: TRBV10-3
CDR3: CAMAGQNYGYTF

V: TRBV6-2/TRBV6-3
CDR3: CASSYGTSGDTEAFF

V: TRBV5-4
CDR3: CASSPLSVSGANVLTF

V: TRBV24-1
CDR3: CATSDDSGGANNEQFF

V: TRBV14
CDR3: CASSQEGRGFAPLHF

V: TRBV3-1/TRBV3-2
CDR3: CASSQGRDRAYTEAFF

V: TRBV19
CDR3: CASSLSTGGYEKLFF

V: TRBV7-2
CDR3: CASSFRDRGRDGYTF

V: TRBV5-1
CDR3: CASRWLAGSTDTQYF

V: TRBV18
CDR3: CASSPRGGQETQYF

V: TRBV11-2
CDR3: CASSYRGRNSPLHF

V: TRBV29-1
CDR3: CSVADGHNYGYTF

V: TRBV11-2
CDR3: CASSRSGTNYNEQFF

V: TRBV19
CDR3: CASSIGLFRTEAFF

V: TRBV2
CDR3: CASRGSSNQPQHF

V: TRBV2
CDR3: CASSEKSVWRGNEAFF

V: TRBV19
CDR3: CASSFPGGKNIQYF

V: TRBV14
CDR3: CASSQRRTGRANTGELFF

V: TRBV15
CDR3: CATSRVLQDNQPQHF

V: TRBV5-6
CDR3: CASSLVSLGLNSGNTIYF

V: TRBV19
CDR3: CASRPLNRGLGTEAFF

V: TRBV7-2
CDR3: CASSPRLDSPLHF

V: TRBV6-1
CDR3: CASSEADRTEAFF